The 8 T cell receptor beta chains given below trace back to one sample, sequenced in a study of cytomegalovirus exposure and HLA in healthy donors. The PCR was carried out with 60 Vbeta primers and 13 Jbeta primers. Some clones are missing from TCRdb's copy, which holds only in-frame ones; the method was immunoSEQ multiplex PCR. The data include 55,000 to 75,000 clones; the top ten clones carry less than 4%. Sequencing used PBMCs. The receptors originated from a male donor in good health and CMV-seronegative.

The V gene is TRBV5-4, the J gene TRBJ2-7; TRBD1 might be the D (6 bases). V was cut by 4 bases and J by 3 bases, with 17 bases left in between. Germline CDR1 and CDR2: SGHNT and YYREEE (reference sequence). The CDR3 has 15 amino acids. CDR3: CASSRTGSRFYEQYF. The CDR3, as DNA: TGTGCCAGCAGCCGTACAGGGAGTCGGTTCTACGAGCAGTACTTC.

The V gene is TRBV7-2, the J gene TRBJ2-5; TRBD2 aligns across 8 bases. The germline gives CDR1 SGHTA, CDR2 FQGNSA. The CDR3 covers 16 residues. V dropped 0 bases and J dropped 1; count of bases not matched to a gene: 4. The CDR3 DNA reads TGTGCCAGCAGCTTAGCGGGCCGGGGGGGCCAAGAGACCCAGTACTTC. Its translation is CASSLAGRGGQETQYF.

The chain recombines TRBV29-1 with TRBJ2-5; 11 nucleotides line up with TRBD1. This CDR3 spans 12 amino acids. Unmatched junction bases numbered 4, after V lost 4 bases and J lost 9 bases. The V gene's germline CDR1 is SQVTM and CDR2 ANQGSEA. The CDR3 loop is CSVGLGQGAQYF. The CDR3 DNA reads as TGCAGCGTTGGGCTGGGACAGGGGGCCCAGTACTTC. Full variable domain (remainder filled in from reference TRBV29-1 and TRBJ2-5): SAVISQKPSRDICQRGTSLTIQCQVDSQVTMMFWYRQQPGQSLTLIATANQGSEATYESGFVIDKFPISRPNLTFSTLTVSNMSPEDSSIYLCSVGLGQGAQYFGPGTRLLVL.

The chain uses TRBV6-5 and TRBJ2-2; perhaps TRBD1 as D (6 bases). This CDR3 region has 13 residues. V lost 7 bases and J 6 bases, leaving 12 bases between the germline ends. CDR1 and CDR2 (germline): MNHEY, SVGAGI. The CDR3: CASIPAGAGELFF. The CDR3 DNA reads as TGTGCCAGCATTCCGGCAGGGGCCGGGGAGCTGTTTTTT.

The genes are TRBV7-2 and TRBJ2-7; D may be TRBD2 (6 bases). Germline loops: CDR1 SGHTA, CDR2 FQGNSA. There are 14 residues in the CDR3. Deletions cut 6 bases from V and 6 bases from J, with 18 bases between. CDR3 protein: CASRIGAGLGEQYF. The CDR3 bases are TGTGCCAGCAGGATCGGGGCGGGGCTCGGCGAGCAGTACTTC.

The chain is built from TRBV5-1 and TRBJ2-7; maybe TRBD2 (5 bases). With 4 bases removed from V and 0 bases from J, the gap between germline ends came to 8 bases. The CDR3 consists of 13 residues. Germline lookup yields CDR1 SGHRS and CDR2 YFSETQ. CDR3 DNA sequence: TGCGCCAGCAGCCCGGGAAGCTCCTACGAGCAGTACTTC. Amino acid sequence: CASSPGSSYEQYF.

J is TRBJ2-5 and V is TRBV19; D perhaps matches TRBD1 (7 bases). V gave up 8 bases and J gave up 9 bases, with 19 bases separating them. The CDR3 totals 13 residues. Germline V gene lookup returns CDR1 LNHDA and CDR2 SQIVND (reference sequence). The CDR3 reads CASSDAGGRAQYF. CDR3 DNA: TGTGCCAGTTCGGACGCAGGGGGGCGGGCCCAGTACTTC.

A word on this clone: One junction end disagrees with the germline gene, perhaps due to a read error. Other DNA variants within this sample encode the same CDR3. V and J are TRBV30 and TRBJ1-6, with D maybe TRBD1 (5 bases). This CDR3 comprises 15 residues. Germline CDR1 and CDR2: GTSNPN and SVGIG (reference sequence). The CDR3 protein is CAGRRAGHHNSPLHF. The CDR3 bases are TGTGCCGGGAGGCGGGCGGGGCACCATAATTCACCCCTACACTTT.